The source of this T cell receptor (beta chain) is a study of cytomegalovirus exposure and HLA in healthy donors. Study summary: Approximately 85 million unique TCRs from HLA-typed donors made up an early data release.

The study ran its PCR with 60 Vbeta and 13 Jbeta primers. Sequenced by immunoSEQ multiplex PCR; TCRdb stores in-frame clones only, minus some. The table shows around 100,000 clones, with nearly 65% occurring only once. Details on this clone: What it binds is unknown.

The germline gives CDR1 MNHEY, CDR2 SMNVEV (reference sequence). Unmatched junction bases numbered 4, after V lost 6 bases and J lost 1 base. The CDR3 consists of 15 residues. Study-wide findings and caveats: Analyzed later, most CMV-associated TCR beta chains appeared HLA-restricted. According to reports, the classifier identified cytomegalovirus status with high specificity and sensitivity. According to a later analysis, donors in an Asian-associated ancestry cluster reportedly had fewer N-insertions than the 666-donor mean.

Sequencing input: PBMCs. The TCR was taken from a human donor in good health. The chain couples TRBV27 to TRBJ2-7; TRBD2 matches 12 bases. This chain's CDR3 is CASRLAGGGSYEQYF. For the CDR3, the DNA is TGTGCCAGCAGGCTAGCGGGAGGGGGGTCCTACGAGCAGTACTTC.